This T cell receptor (beta chain) appears in the sequencing data of a study of spatial heterogeneity in lung cancer. Study-wide context: Unique TCR and UMI combinations averaged more than ten appearances each in raw reads. Study results and limitations: It was found that expanded intratumoral alpha and beta TCR counts tracked tumor mutation counts.

The sample's time point: sample taken at primary tumor resection. Germline V CDR1 and CDR2: MDHEN, SYDVKM. V was pared by 5 bases and J by 3 bases, with 17 bases between. CDR3 length: 15 amino acids. Using its own MiXCR run on the 5' RACE reads, TCRdb lists one record per CDR3 protein. This sample has approximately 23,000 distinct CDR3 sequences, with over 4% found just once. This clonotype was recorded many times. Its specificity is not known. The TCR was taken from a male donor with early-stage non-small cell lung cancer. This specimen was lung tumor tissue, taken at surgery. This sequence joins TRBV28 and TRBJ2-7, with D possibly matching TRBD1 (5 bases). The CDR3 DNA reads TGTGCCAGCAGTACAGTAGGGGAAATACTCTACGAGCAGTACTTC. It codes for CASSTVGEILYEQYF.